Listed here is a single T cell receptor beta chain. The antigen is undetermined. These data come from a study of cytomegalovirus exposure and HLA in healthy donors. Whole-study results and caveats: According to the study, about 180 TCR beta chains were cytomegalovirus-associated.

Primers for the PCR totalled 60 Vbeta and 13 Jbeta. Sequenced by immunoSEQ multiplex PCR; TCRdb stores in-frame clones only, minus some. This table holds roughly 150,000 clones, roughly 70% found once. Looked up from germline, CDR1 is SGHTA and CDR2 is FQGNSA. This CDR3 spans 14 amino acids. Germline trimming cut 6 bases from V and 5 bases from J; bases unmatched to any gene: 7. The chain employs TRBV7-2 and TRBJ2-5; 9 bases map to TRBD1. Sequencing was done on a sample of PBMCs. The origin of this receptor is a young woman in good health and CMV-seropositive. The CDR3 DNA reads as TGTGCCAGCAGACCCACAGGGGGCTCGGAGACCCAGTACTTC. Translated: CASRPTGGSETQYF. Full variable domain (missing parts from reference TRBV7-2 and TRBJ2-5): GAGVSQSPSNKVTEKGKDVELRCDPISGHTALYWYRQSLGQGLEFLIYFQGNSAPDKSGLPSDRFSAERTGGSVSTLTIQRTQQEDSAVYLCASRPTGGSETQYFGPGTRLLVL.